This note documents a single T cell receptor beta chain sequence. The CDR3 consists of 23 residues. The sample comes from a study of blood T cell repertoires in COVID-19. Study-wide context: The United States, Italy and Spain supplied acute and convalescent COVID-19 samples. T cells, B-cell-depleted T cells, or PBMCs supplied cDNA or gDNA.

As handled by the study authors: Amplified reference gene primers provided the basis for estimating nucleated cell counts. The table came from immunoSEQ multiplex PCR; TCRdb's copy has only in-frame clones and leaves some out. From that table come the V and J calls and clone size; the DNA was used to work out D and trimming. The data hold fewer than 250,000 clones, with around 83% observed a single time. Material for sequencing was peripheral blood. The TCR comes from a man aged 50-59 years with active or convalescent COVID-19. V is TRBV21-1 and J is TRBJ2-3; no DNA check was done on the table's D call, TRBD2. TRBV21-1 is deemed a pseudogene. The CDR3 spells CASSHLDWVRTSGRAASTDTQYF. For the CDR3, the DNA is TGTGCCAGCAGCCACTTGGACTGGGTACGGACTAGCGGGAGGGCGGCGAGCACAGATACGCAGTATTTT.